The 13 T cell receptor beta chains presented below share a single source sample, sequenced in a study of blood T cell repertoires in COVID-19. The repertoire was sequenced with immunoSEQ multiplex PCR; TCRdb's copy has only in-frame clones and lacks some. Of 200,000 to 250,000 clones detected, about 83% appear once; the ten largest clones hold more than 5.5%. What was sequenced was peripheral blood. These receptors all stem from a human donor in a cohort sampled during active COVID-19.

The chain is built from TRBV9 and TRBJ1-1, with D possibly being TRBD1 (5 bases). The germline gives CDR1 SGDLS, CDR2 YYNGEE. V was cut by 0 bases and J by 2 bases, with 11 bases left in between. The length of the CDR3 is 15 residues. CDR3 sequence reads: CASSVGFGGNTEAFF. As DNA, the CDR3 is TGTGCCAGCAGCGTAGGGTTCGGGGGTAACACTGAAGCTTTCTTT. Together with reference TRBV9 and TRBJ1-1, the CDR3 gives the full variable domain: DSGVTQTPKHLITATGQRVTLRCSPRSGDLSVYWYQQSLDQGLQFLIQYYNGEERAKGNILERFSAQQFPDLHSELNLSSLELGDSALYFCASSVGFGGNTEAFFGQGTRLTVV.

This chain's CDR3 is CASSTGQGGGELFF. CDR3 sequence (DNA): TGTGCCAGCAGCACGGGACAGGGTGGGGGGGAGCTGTTTTTT. V is TRBV5-8 and J is TRBJ2-2, with 9 bases lining up with TRBD1. V lost 4 bases and J lost 8; bases outside the gene matches: 6. Germline V CDR1 and CDR2: SGHTS, YDEGEE. The CDR3 runs 14 residues.

The rearrangement links TRBV6-1 to TRBJ2-1, with 9 nucleotides matching TRBD1. CDR1 and CDR2 (germline): MNHNS, SASEGT. The J segment lost 5 bases and the V segment lost 1 base, leaving 0 bases of the junction unmatched. The CDR3 consists of 14 residues. This chain's CDR3 is CASSEGTGDNEQFF. CDR3 nucleotide sequence: TGTGCCAGCAGTGAAGGGACAGGGGACAATGAGCAGTTCTTC.

This clone was recorded a few times. The chain is built from TRBV7-9 and TRBJ2-7; no clear D gene. Germline CDR1 is SEHNR and CDR2 is FQNEAQ (reference sequence). This CDR3 is built from 11 residues. Deletions cut 4 bases from V and 3 bases from J, with 4 bases between. CDR3 amino acids: CASSSHYEQYF. The DNA for the CDR3 is TGTGCCAGCAGCTCCCACTACGAGCAGTACTTC.

V is TRBV28 and J is TRBJ1-3; D not resolved. V was cut by 6 bases and J by 15 bases, with 33 bases left in between. Germline V gene lookup returns CDR1 MDHEN and CDR2 SYDVKM. There are 17 residues in the CDR3. CDR3 bases: TGTGCCAGCAGCCCACTTAGCCCCCGGCCCCGTGTAAGTGAGGGATATTTT. Translating it yields CASSPLSPRPRVSEGYF.

The chain links TRBV27 to TRBJ1-1; 7 bases are a match to TRBD1. With 6 bases clipped from V and 1 base from J, the junction kept 8 bases outside the gene matches. Per the germline V gene, CDR1 is MNHEY and CDR2 is SMNVEV (reference sequence). The CDR3 contains 15 residues. The CDR3 here is CASSQTGNANTEAFF. CDR3 coding DNA: TGTGCCAGCAGCCAGACAGGGAATGCGAACACTGAAGCTTTCTTT.

The gene calls are TRBV18 and TRBJ2-5; 8 bases are shared with TRBD2. Trimming at V came to 5 bases and at J to 0 bases, leaving 5 bases not matched to a gene. This CDR3 spans 15 amino acids. CDR1 and CDR2 (germline): KGHSH, LQKENI. CDR3 sequence (DNA): TGTGCCAGCTCATCGACGGGGGGGTACCAAGAGACCCAGTACTTC. It codes for CASSSTGGYQETQYF.

The rearrangement uses TRBV10-2 and TRBJ1-4, with 7 bases fitting TRBD1. V shed 9 bases, J shed 2 bases, and the junction held 9 bases outside the gene matches. The CDR3 runs to 15 residues. Germline V CDR1 and CDR2: WSHSY, SAAADI. In nucleotides, the CDR3 is TGCGCCAGTTACGTTAAAGGGGGCACTAATGAAAAACTGTTTTTT. It specifies CASYVKGGTNEKLFF.

The chain uses TRBV9 and TRBJ2-1, with a weak D call TRBD2 (6 bases). CDR1 and CDR2 from the germline V gene are SGDLS and YYNGEE. There are 15 residues in the CDR3. Between the trimmed V and J ends, which lost 2 bases and 4 bases, there was a span of 13 bases. The CDR3 loop is CASSVLGREYNEQFF. The CDR3 DNA sequence: TGTGCCAGCAGCGTTCTCGGGAGAGAATACAATGAGCAGTTCTTC.

The J gene is TRBJ1-1, the V gene TRBV13, with D possibly TRBD1 on 5 matching bases. The V end lost 11 bases, the J end lost 4 bases, and 32 bases lay between the germline ends. This CDR3 spans 18 amino acids. Germline V gene sequence: CDR1 PRHDT, CDR2 FYEKMQ (reference sequence). The CDR3 region has the DNA TGTGCCGGGATCTCACTGGGACTTGGGGGGATTCGGGGCACTGAAGCTTTCTTT. Protein product: CAGISLGLGGIRGTEAFF.

V is TRBV11-3 and J is TRBJ2-3; possible D gene TRBD2, 6 bases. CDR3 size: 14 residues. V was shortened by 5 bases and J by 5 bases, with 14 bases between the two germline ends. Germline CDR1 and CDR2: SGHNT and YENEEA. The CDR3 DNA reads as TGTGCCAGCAGCCAAGGGACTCTGGGAGATACGCAGTATTTT. This codes for CASSQGTLGDTQYF.

This CDR3 reads CATSRDKGTSHEQFF. CDR3 DNA sequence: TGTGCCACCAGCAGAGATAAGGGGACTAGTCATGAGCAGTTCTTC. The chain recombines TRBV15 with TRBJ2-1, with TRBD2 matching over 8 bases. There are 15 residues in the CDR3. Trimming at V came to 0 bases and at J to 8 bases, leaving 6 bases not matched to a gene. From germline, CDR1 is LNHNV and CDR2 YYDKDF (reference sequence). Complete variable domain (other parts from reference TRBV15 and TRBJ2-1): DAMVIQNPRYQVTQFGKPVTLSCSQTLNHNVMYWYQQKSSQAPKLLFHYYDKDFNNEADTPDNFQSRRPNTSFCFLDIRSPGLGDTAMYLCATSRDKGTSHEQFFGPGTRLTVL.

The rearrangement links TRBV30 to TRBJ2-7, with a tentative D call TRBD2 (6 bases). Germline V CDR1 and CDR2: GTSNPN, SVGIG (reference sequence). Trimming left V 2 bases short and J 6 bases short, with 14 bases between. CDR3 length: 13 amino acids. The CDR3 sequence is CAWSLIEGGEQYF. The CDR3 DNA reads as TGTGCCTGGAGTTTGATAGAGGGAGGCGAGCAGTACTTC.